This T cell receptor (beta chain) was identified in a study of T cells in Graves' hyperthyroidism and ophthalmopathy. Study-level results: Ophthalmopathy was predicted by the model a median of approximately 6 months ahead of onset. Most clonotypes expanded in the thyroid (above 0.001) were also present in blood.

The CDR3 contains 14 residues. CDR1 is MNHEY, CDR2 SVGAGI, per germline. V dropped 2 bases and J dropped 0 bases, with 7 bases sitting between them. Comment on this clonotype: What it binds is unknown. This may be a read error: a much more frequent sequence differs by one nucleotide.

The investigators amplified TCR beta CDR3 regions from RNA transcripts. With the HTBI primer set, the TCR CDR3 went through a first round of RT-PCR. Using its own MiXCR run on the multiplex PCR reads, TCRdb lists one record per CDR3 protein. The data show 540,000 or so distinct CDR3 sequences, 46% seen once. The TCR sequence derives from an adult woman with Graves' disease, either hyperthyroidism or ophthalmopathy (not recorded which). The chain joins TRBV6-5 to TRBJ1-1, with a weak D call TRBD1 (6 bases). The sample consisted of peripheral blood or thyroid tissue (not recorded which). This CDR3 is CASSYTGMNTEAFF. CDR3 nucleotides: TGTGCCAGCAGTTACACAGGGATGAACACTGAAGCTTTCTTT.